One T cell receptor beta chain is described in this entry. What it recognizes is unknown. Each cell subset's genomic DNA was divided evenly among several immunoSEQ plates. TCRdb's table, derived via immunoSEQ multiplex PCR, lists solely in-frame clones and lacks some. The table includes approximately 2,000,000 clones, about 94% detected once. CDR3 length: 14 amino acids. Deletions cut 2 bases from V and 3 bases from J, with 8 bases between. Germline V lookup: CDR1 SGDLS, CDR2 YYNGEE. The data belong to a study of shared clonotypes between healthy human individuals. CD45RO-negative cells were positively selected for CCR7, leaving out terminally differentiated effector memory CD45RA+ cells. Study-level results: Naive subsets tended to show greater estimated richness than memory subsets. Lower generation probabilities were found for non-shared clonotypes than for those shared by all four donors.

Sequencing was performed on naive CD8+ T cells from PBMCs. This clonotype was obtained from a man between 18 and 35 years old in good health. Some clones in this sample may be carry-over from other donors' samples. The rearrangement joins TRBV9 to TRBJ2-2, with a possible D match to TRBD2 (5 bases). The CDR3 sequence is CASSVASHTGELFF. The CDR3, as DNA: TGTGCCAGCAGCGTCGCTAGCCACACCGGGGAGCTGTTTTTT. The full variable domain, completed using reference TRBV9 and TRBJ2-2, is DSGVTQTPKHLITATGQRVTLRCSPRSGDLSVYWYQQSLDQGLQFLIQYYNGEERAKGNILERFSAQQFPDLHSELNLSSLELGDSALYFCASSVASHTGELFFGEGSRLTVL.